These 28 T cell receptor beta chains share one sample of origin, sequenced in a study of Graves' ophthalmopathy and Graves' hyperthyroidism. RNA transcripts yielded amplified TCR beta CDR3 regions. A first-round RT-PCR used HTBI primers, followed by a second-round multiplex PCR. Each CDR3 protein gets one entry after TCRdb re-called the multiplex PCR reads with MiXCR. The table records about 740,000 distinct CDR3 sequences, roughly two fifths of them present only once. The sample was peripheral blood. Receptors originate from an adult man with Graves' ophthalmopathy.

This clonotype was seen a few times. This sequence joins TRBV24-1 and TRBJ1-5; TRBD1 matches 9 bases. CDR3 length: 15 residues. CDR1 is KGHDR and CDR2 is SFDVKD in the germline V gene. V lost 12 bases to trimming and J lost 6 bases; unmatched junction nucleotides: 14. For the CDR3, the DNA is TGTGCCTGGGATCCGGGGGACAGGGCGGGTCAGCCCCAGCATTTT. Its translation: CAWDPGDRAGQPQHF.

This clonotype was seen many times. The rearrangement uses TRBV19 and TRBJ1-5; D possibly corresponds to TRBD1 (5 bases). This CDR3 is 16 amino acids long. Trimming took off 3 bases at V and 5 bases at J, with 17 bases between the two ends. Germline CDR1 is LNHDA and CDR2 is SQIVND (reference sequence). The CDR3 region is CASSIRAEGDHQPQHF. Written as DNA, the CDR3 is TGTGCCAGTAGTATTCGGGCAGAAGGGGACCATCAGCCCCAGCATTTT.

Ten or more counts support this clonotype. The chain has TRBV29-1 and TRBJ1-2; 8 bases fit TRBD1. Per germline, CDR1 SQVTM and CDR2 ANQGSEA. V gave up 6 bases and J gave up 6 bases; unmatched junction bases: 12. The CDR3 spans 14 residues. CDR3 sequence reads: CSVGINRGEDGYTF. The CDR3 coding sequence is TGCAGCGTCGGGATTAACAGGGGGGAGGATGGCTACACCTTC.

J is TRBJ1-1 and V is TRBV20-1, with D possibly matching TRBD1 (6 bases). Germline V gene lookup returns CDR1 DFQATT and CDR2 SNEGSKA (reference sequence). The V gene lost 1 base and the J gene lost 0 bases, with 18 bases spanning the gap. CDR3 length equals 17 residues. This CDR3 reads CSARVPLAGAMNTEAFF. The CDR3 DNA is TGCAGTGCTAGAGTCCCCTTGGCAGGGGCAATGAACACTGAAGCTTTCTTT.

The sample holds a few counts of this clonotype. This sequence joins TRBV9 and TRBJ1-6, with 10 nucleotides matching TRBD1. CDR3 length equals 15 residues. The germline V gene encodes CDR1 SGDLS and CDR2 YYNGEE. V trimming: 4 bases; J trimming: 9 bases; junction bases outside the gene matches: 7. CDR3 nucleotides: TGTGCCAGCAGCCCTAGAGGGACAGGGGCTTCACCCCTCCACTTT. Translating gives CASSPRGTGASPLHF. Using reference TRBV9 and TRBJ1-6 for the parts outside the CDR3, the full variable domain is DSGVTQTPKHLITATGQRVTLRCSPRSGDLSVYWYQQSLDQGLQFLIQYYNGEERAKGNILERFSAQQFPDLHSELNLSSLELGDSALYFCASSPRGTGASPLHFGNGTRLTVT.

This clonotype was detected many times. The chain employs TRBV7-9 and TRBJ2-2; D is uncertain. The CDR3 spans 14 residues. With 5 bases removed from V and 1 base from J, the gap between germline ends came to 8 bases. The germline gives CDR1 SEHNR, CDR2 FQNEAQ (reference sequence). CDR3 in amino acids: CASSVRVNTGELFF. CDR3 nucleotides: TGTGCCAGCAGCGTTAGGGTGAACACCGGGGAGCTGTTTTTT.

This clonotype appeared a few times. The chain uses TRBV20-1 and TRBJ2-7; D perhaps matches TRBD2 (6 bases). Germline V gene sequence: CDR1 DFQATT, CDR2 SNEGSKA (reference sequence). The CDR3 runs to 13 residues. Trimming left V 1 base short and J 4 bases short, with 11 bases between. The CDR3 DNA reads TGCAGTGCTAGAGTTCCTGGGGGGTACGAGCAGTACTTC. Protein: CSARVPGGYEQYF.

Comment on this clonotype: A clone one base away is much larger, so this may be a read error. The chain couples TRBV7-9 to TRBJ1-5; 10 nucleotides align to TRBD1. Looked up from germline, CDR1 is SEHNR and CDR2 is FQNEAQ (reference sequence). Unmatched junction bases numbered 5, after V lost 3 bases and J lost 3 bases. CDR3 size: 16 residues. The CDR3 is CASSLERQGANQPQHF. DNA for the CDR3: TGTGCCAGCAGCTTGGAAAGACAGGGGGCCAATCAGCCCCAGCATTTT. The whole variable domain, filled in from reference TRBV7-9 and TRBJ1-5, reads DTGVSQNPRHKITKRGQNVTFRCDPISEHNRLYWYRQTLGQGPEFLTYFQNEAQLEKSRLLSDRFSAERPKGSFSTLEIQRTEQGDSAMYLCASSLERQGANQPQHFGDGTRLSIL.

This clonotype was counted ten times or more. The rearrangement joins TRBV5-5 to TRBJ1-2, with D possibly TRBD1 on 6 matching bases. The CDR3 is made up of 15 amino acids. The germline V and J ends were trimmed by 2 bases and 3 bases, with 14 bases remaining between them. CDR1 is SGHKS, CDR2 YYEKEE, per germline (reference sequence). CDR3 residues: CASSLQGNEDYGYTF. The CDR3 DNA reads as TGTGCCAGCAGCTTACAGGGAAATGAAGACTATGGCTACACCTTC.

The chain carries TRBV7-8 and TRBJ2-7; 7 positions agree with TRBD2. CDR1 is SGHVS and CDR2 is FQNEAQ in the germline V gene. This CDR3 contains 16 residues. Losses at the gene ends were 3 bases for V and 0 bases for J; bases not matched to a gene: 8. CDR3 amino acids: CASSFILAASSYEQYF. The CDR3 nucleotides read TGTGCCAGCAGCTTTATTCTAGCGGCTAGCTCCTACGAGCAGTACTTC.

This clonotype was counted at least ten times. The chain joins TRBV10-2 to TRBJ2-7; 7 nucleotides match TRBD1. The CDR3 extends over 17 amino acids. V was pared by 4 bases and J by 5 bases, with 17 bases of the junction left unmatched. The germline V gene encodes CDR1 WSHSY and CDR2 SAAADI. In DNA form, the CDR3 reads TGCGCCAGCAGTGGGGCCACAGGGGAAAGAGGATACGACGAGCAGTACTTC. This codes for CASSGATGERGYDEQYF.

This rearrangement joins TRBV19 to TRBJ2-7; perhaps D is TRBD1 or TRBD2 (6 bases each). The CDR3 is made up of 13 amino acids. In germline, CDR1 is LNHDA, CDR2 SQIVND (reference sequence). V was pared by 0 bases and J by 5 bases, with 8 bases between. The CDR3 nucleotides are TGTGCCAGTAGTATAGAGGGGGGCGACGAGCAGTACTTC. It is translated as CASSIEGGDEQYF.

This clonotype was seen more than once but under ten times. The chain couples TRBV6-5 to TRBJ1-1; the D is unclear. The CDR3 sequence is 15 residues long. Germline loops: CDR1 MNHEY, CDR2 SVGAGI. V lost 2 bases and J lost 5, with 15 bases in between. The CDR3 DNA reads as TGTGCCAGCAGTTACCGCGGCCCCGGCGGAACTGAAGCTTTCTTT. Its protein product is CASSYRGPGGTEAFF.

The chain has TRBV29-1 and TRBJ2-6; no reliable D call. This CDR3 is built from 16 residues. Germline CDR1 reads SQVTM; CDR2 reads ANQGSEA. V was pared by 0 bases and J by 4 bases, with 13 bases between. The CDR3 loop reads CSVEDPSRAGANVLTF. CDR3 bases: TGCAGCGTTGAAGATCCGTCTCGGGCCGGGGCCAACGTCCTGACTTTC.

This clonotype appeared many times. The rearrangement uses TRBV7-9 and TRBJ2-7, with D perhaps matching TRBD1 or TRBD2 (5 bases each). With 0 bases removed from V and 2 bases from J, the gap between germline ends came to 8 bases. Germline lookup yields CDR1 SEHNR and CDR2 FQNEAQ (reference sequence). CDR3 length: 14 amino acids. CDR3 amino acids: CASSLAVGAYEQYF. CDR3 bases: TGTGCCAGCAGCTTAGCTGTGGGGGCCTACGAGCAGTACTTC. The full variable domain, its missing parts supplied by reference TRBV7-9 and TRBJ2-7, is DTGVSQNPRHKITKRGQNVTFRCDPISEHNRLYWYRQTLGQGPEFLTYFQNEAQLEKSRLLSDRFSAERPKGSFSTLEIQRTEQGDSAMYLCASSLAVGAYEQYFGPGTRLTVT.

This clonotype was recorded a few times. The chain links TRBV25-1 to TRBJ1-5; D unclear. The CDR3 is made up of 15 amino acids. CDR1 MGHDK and CDR2 SYGVNS come from the germline V gene. V dropped 11 bases and J dropped 1 base, with 18 bases sitting between them. The CDR3 loop is CASRNTLESNQPQHF. The CDR3 coding sequence is TGTGCCTCACGGAACACACTGGAAAGCAATCAGCCCCAGCATTTT.

This clonotype was observed a few times. The chain has TRBV19 and TRBJ2-7, with a weak D call TRBD2 (5 bases). V gave up 8 bases and J gave up 3 bases, with 20 bases separating them. The CDR3 is made up of 15 amino acids. Germline V lookup: CDR1 LNHDA, CDR2 SQIVND (reference sequence). This CDR3 is CASGRGSGRLYEQYF. CDR3 bases: TGTGCCAGTGGCCGGGGATCGGGCAGGCTCTACGAGCAGTACTTC.

The chain is built from TRBV7-9 and TRBJ2-2; possibly TRBD2 for D (6 bases). Germline V gene sequence: CDR1 SEHNR, CDR2 FQNEAQ (reference sequence). V dropped 1 base and J dropped 5 bases, with 14 bases sitting between them. The CDR3 has 16 amino acids. This chain's CDR3 is CASSLVLRGTTGELFF. The CDR3 DNA reads TGTGCCAGCAGCTTAGTTCTCCGCGGGACGACCGGGGAGCTGTTTTTT.

This clonotype was seen a few times. J is TRBJ2-3 and V is TRBV29-1; TRBD1 agrees at 8 bases. CDR3 length: 13 amino acids. V lost 7 bases, J lost 3 bases, and 6 bases stayed unmatched. Per germline, CDR1 SQVTM and CDR2 ANQGSEA. DNA for the CDR3: TGCAGCGCCGGGACAGGAACTACAGATACGCAGTATTTT. Residues: CSAGTGTTDTQYF.

On this clonotype itself: A much larger clone differs by one base, so this may be a read error. The J gene is TRBJ1-6, the V gene TRBV7-6, with 8 bases matching TRBD1. From germline, CDR1 is SGHVS and CDR2 FNYEAQ. Losses at the gene ends were 5 bases for V and 11 bases for J; bases not matched to a gene: 17. This CDR3 comprises 17 residues. The CDR3 DNA sequence: TGTGCCAGCAGCCCGGGGAAACAGGGGGGCAGATCGACACCCCTCCACTTT. Its translation is CASSPGKQGGRSTPLHF. Filled out from reference TRBV7-6 and TRBJ1-6, the complete variable domain reads GAGVSQSPRYKVTKRGQDVALRCDPISGHVSLYWYRQALGQGPEFLTYFNYEAQQDKSGLPNDRFSAERPEGSISTLTIQRTEQRDSAMYRCASSPGKQGGRSTPLHFGNGTRLTVT.

This clonotype appeared many times. The chain uses TRBV25-1 and TRBJ1-2; tentatively, D is TRBD1 (5 bases). This CDR3 has 13 amino acids. The V gene's germline CDR1 is MGHDK and CDR2 SYGVNS. Trimming pared 3 bases from V and 3 bases from J, leaving 8 bases between. The CDR3 DNA reads TGTGCCAGCAGTGACCGGGACCACTATGGCTACACCTTC. Translation: CASSDRDHYGYTF.

This sequence joins TRBV10-3 and TRBJ2-7, with D possibly matching TRBD1 (6 bases). CDR3 length: 15 amino acids. The V gene lost 3 bases and the J gene lost 3 bases, with 15 bases spanning the gap. CDR1 is ENHRY and CDR2 is SYGVKD in the germline V gene. The CDR3 sequence is CAISDITLQGYEQYF. The CDR3 nucleotides read TGTGCCATCAGTGACATTACCCTACAGGGCTACGAGCAGTACTTC.

Only a few counts were recorded for this clonotype. The V call is TRBV19, the J call TRBJ1-4; a weak D match, TRBD1 (5 bases). CDR1 LNHDA and CDR2 SQIVND come from the germline V gene (reference sequence). Trimming took 5 bases from V and 4 from J, leaving 8 bases between them. The CDR3 is 13 residues long. The CDR3 spells CASSEDSNEKLFF. The CDR3 DNA follows: TGTGCCAGTAGTGAAGACAGTAATGAAAAACTGTTTTTT.

V is TRBV6-1 and J is TRBJ2-5; 7 positions agree with TRBD1. The CDR3 runs 14 residues. The germline V gene encodes CDR1 MNHNS and CDR2 SASEGT. Unmatched junction bases numbered 13, after V lost 10 bases and J lost 5 bases. In nucleotides, the CDR3 is TGTGCCACGGGGACAGACGACCTCTCGGAGACCCAGTACTTC. This sequence encodes CATGTDDLSETQYF.

This clonotype was observed a few times. This chain joins TRBV6-5 and TRBJ1-1; a possible D gene is TRBD1 (6 bases). Trimming left V 2 bases short and J 1 base short, with 11 bases between. This CDR3 is 15 amino acids long. Germline CDR1 reads MNHEY; CDR2 reads SVGAGI. CDR3 sequence reads: CASSYDPGANTEAFF. DNA for the CDR3: TGTGCCAGCAGTTACGACCCAGGGGCGAACACTGAAGCTTTCTTT.

The chain is built from TRBV20-1 and TRBJ2-7; the D is unclear. The CDR3 has 14 residues. Germline V CDR1 and CDR2: DFQATT, SNEGSKA (reference sequence). V lost 2 bases to trimming and J lost 0 bases, with 11 bases between them. CDR3 residues: CSARRTLSSYEQYF. CDR3 nucleotide sequence: TGCAGTGCTAGAAGAACCCTAAGCTCCTACGAGCAGTACTTC.

V is TRBV15 and J is TRBJ2-3; D gene unclear. CDR3 length: 14 amino acids. V lost 6 bases to trimming and J lost 0 bases, with 10 bases between them. Germline lookup yields CDR1 LNHNV and CDR2 YYDKDF (reference sequence). CDR3 sequence: CATREVHSTDTQYF. The DNA for the CDR3 is TGTGCCACCAGAGAAGTCCATAGCACAGATACGCAGTATTTT.

This chain links TRBV7-3 with TRBJ2-7; 11 bases agree with TRBD2. Germline V lookup: CDR1 SGHTA, CDR2 FQGTGA. This CDR3 is built from 17 residues. With 9 bases clipped from V and 2 bases from J, the junction kept 15 bases outside the gene matches. CDR3 nucleotides: TGTGCCAGTTCTTATGGACTAGCGGGCAATCGGGCCTACGAGCAGTACTTC. The encoded protein is CASSYGLAGNRAYEQYF.